This T cell receptor (beta chain) was sequenced in a study of blood T cell repertoires in COVID-19. Study as a whole: Some COVID-19 samples were acute and others convalescent; all came from the United States, Italy and Spain.

Libraries were prepared by immunoSEQ multiplex PCR; TCRdb keeps only in-frame clonotypes and omits some of them. The profile shows over 450,000 clones, approximately 89% of them singletons. Germline V gene sequence: CDR1 MNHEY, CDR2 SVGAGI. CDR3 length: 15 amino acids. Trimming cost V 7 bases and J 6 bases; bases outside gene matches: 12. Followed longitudinally, the Seattle patients had been enrolled during active infection. This chain connects TRBV6-5 to TRBJ2-7, with 10 bases matching TRBD2. Sequenced material: peripheral blood. The sequence was collected from a young man with COVID-19, enrolled during active disease. The CDR3 protein is CASKLAGATTLEQYF. As DNA, the CDR3 is TGTGCCAGCAAGCTAGCGGGGGCAACAACCCTCGAGCAGTACTTC.